This T cell receptor (beta chain) was obtained from a study of blood T cell repertoires in COVID-19. Some clones are missing from TCRdb's copy, which holds only in-frame ones; the method was immunoSEQ multiplex PCR. The table lists about 150,000 clones, under 90% of them singletons, with 35% to 45% in the top ten. The ends were cut back, 0 bases at V and 4 bases at J, with 9 bases in the middle. The CDR3 is made up of 14 amino acids. Germline V gene lookup returns CDR1 LGHNA and CDR2 YNFKEQ. Sample: peripheral blood. This receptor was taken from a human donor in a cohort sampled during active COVID-19. The chain employs TRBV4-2 and TRBJ1-2; D possibly corresponds to TRBD1 (5 bases). DNA for the CDR3: TGTGCCAGCAGCCAAGACCCAGGGCCCTATGGCTACACCTTC. It yields the protein CASSQDPGPYGYTF.